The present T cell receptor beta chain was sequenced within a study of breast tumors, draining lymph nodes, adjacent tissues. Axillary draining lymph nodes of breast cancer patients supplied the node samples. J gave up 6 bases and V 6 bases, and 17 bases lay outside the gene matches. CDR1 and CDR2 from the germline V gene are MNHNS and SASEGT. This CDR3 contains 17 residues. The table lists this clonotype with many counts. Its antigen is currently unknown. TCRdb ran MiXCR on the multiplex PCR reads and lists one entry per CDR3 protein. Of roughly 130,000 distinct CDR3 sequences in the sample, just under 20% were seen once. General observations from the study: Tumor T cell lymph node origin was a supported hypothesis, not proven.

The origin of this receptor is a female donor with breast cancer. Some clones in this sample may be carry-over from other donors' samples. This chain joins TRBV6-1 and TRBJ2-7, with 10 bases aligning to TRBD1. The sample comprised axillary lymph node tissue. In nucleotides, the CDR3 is TGTGCCAGCAGCCTCCCTGTTTGGGGGACAGGGGTCCGCGAGCAGTACTTC. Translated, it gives CASSLPVWGTGVREQYF.